These T cell receptor beta chains were read from a single sample in a study of shared clonotypes between healthy human individuals. Generated by immunoSEQ multiplex PCR, the TCRdb table keeps only in-frame clones and is missing some. Of about 2 million clones in the sample, about 95% were seen once. Sequencing was performed on naive CD8+ T cells sorted from blood. The source of these receptors is a man aged 18 to 29 in good health. Both conserved end residues are part of each CDR3. A D gene is named only where the DNA matches it firmly. A row's size may be missing; if present it is once, few, many or a size class.

d_call	clone_size	v_call	j_call	cdr3_nt	cdr3_aa
TRBD1	NA	TRBV5-1	TRBJ1-5	TGCGCCAGCAGCTTGGGGACAGGGGGTCCTGGCAATCAGCCCCAGCATTTT	CASSLGTGGPGNQPQHF
NA	once	TRBV30	TRBJ2-7	TGTGCCTGGAGTGTACAGGACGTAGGTGAGCAGTACTTC	CAWSVQDVGEQYF
TRBD1	NA	TRBV7-9	TRBJ2-2	TGTGCCAGCAGCTTAACAGGGGGAACAACCGGGGAGCTGTTTTTT	CASSLTGGTTGELFF
TRBD2	NA	TRBV11-2	TRBJ2-5	TGTGCCAGCAGCTTAAGCGGGGGGGAGACCCAGTACTTC	CASSLSGGETQYF
NA	NA	TRBV11-2	TRBJ2-1	TGTGCCAGCAGCTTAGCTCGCAGCCCCTACAATGAGCAGTTCTTC	CASSLARSPYNEQFF
TRBD2	NA	TRBV19	TRBJ2-5	TGTGCCAGTCCCCTAGCGGGAGTTCTAGAGACCCAGTACTTC	CASPLAGVLETQYF
NA	NA	TRBV13	TRBJ1-2	TGTGCCAGCAGCTTAGGCCGGGGCGGGCTTGGCTATGGCTACACCTTC	CASSLGRGGLGYGYTF
NA	NA	TRBV6-1	TRBJ2-3	TGTGCCAGCAGTGAAAGGGGTGGGACGTACACAGATACGCAGTATTTT	CASSERGGTYTDTQYF
NA	NA	TRBV7-9	TRBJ1-2	TGTGCCAGCAGCTTCGGGGGGAATGGCTACACCTTC	CASSFGGNGYTF
TRBD2	NA	TRBV29-1	TRBJ2-2	TGCAGCGTTGCGGGGGGTGCGGGCACCGGGGAGCTGTTTTTT	CSVAGGAGTGELFF
TRBD1	NA	TRBV5-4	TRBJ2-3	TGTGCCAGCAGCTCTTGGACAGGGGGCGCAGATACGCAGTATTTT	CASSSWTGGADTQYF
TRBD2	NA	TRBV28	TRBJ2-3	TGTGCCAGCAGCCCAGGACTAGCACAAGATACGCAGTATTTT	CASSPGLAQDTQYF
TRBD1	NA	TRBV4-3	TRBJ2-7	TGCGCCAGCAGCCAAGTAAACAGGGGTGGCGAGCAGTACTTC	CASSQVNRGGEQYF
NA	NA	TRBV28	TRBJ2-7	TGTGCCAGCAGTTTATCTTGGGAGCAGTACTTC	CASSLSWEQYF
TRBD2	NA	TRBV4-2	TRBJ2-1	TGTGCCAGCAGCCAAGAGGAGGGACTAGCGGGAAATGAGCAGTTCTTC	CASSQEEGLAGNEQFF
NA	NA	TRBV6-5	TRBJ1-1	TGTGCCAGCAGTTACTCCGACCCCGGCGCTGAAGCTTTCTTT	CASSYSDPGAEAFF
TRBD1	NA	TRBV7-9	TRBJ1-6	TGTGCCAGCAGGGACAGGGGGACAAGGTCACCCCTCCACTTT	CASRDRGTRSPLHF
NA	NA	TRBV28	TRBJ1-5	TGTGCCAGCAGGATGACATTATTTGGCAATCAGCCCCAGCATTTT	CASRMTLFGNQPQHF
NA	once	TRBV9	TRBJ1-6	TGTGCCAGCAGCCCCCAAGACGGATATAATTCACCCCTCCACTTT	CASSPQDGYNSPLHF
NA	NA	TRBV30	TRBJ2-7	TGTGCCTGGAGTGCTCATGGAGCCCCATACGAGCAGTACTTC	CAWSAHGAPYEQYF
NA	NA	TRBV7-8	TRBJ2-5	TGTGCCAGCAGCTTCGACGGTGGGGAGACCCAGTACTTC	CASSFDGGETQYF
TRBD1	once	TRBV27	TRBJ1-5	TGTGCCAGCAGCGAGGGGACAGGGGGATGGATTCAGCCCCAGCATTTT	CASSEGTGGWIQPQHF
TRBD1	NA	TRBV7-9	TRBJ2-7	TGTGCCAGCAGCTCAGGACAGGGGCTTGTCTACGAGCAGTACTTC	CASSSGQGLVYEQYF
TRBD1	NA	TRBV2	TRBJ2-1	TGTGCCCCCGGGACAGGCTTGCGCAATGAGCAGTTCTTC	CAPGTGLRNEQFF
NA	few	TRBV9	TRBJ1-2	TGTGCCAGCAGCCCCGGTGATAACTATGGCTACACCTTC	CASSPGDNYGYTF
NA	NA	TRBV9	TRBJ1-2	TGTGCCAGCCTCGGAGCCCACTATGGCTACACCTTC	CASLGAHYGYTF
TRBD1	NA	TRBV11-3	TRBJ2-1	TGTGCCAGCAGCTACGACAGGGACAATGAGCAGTTCTTC	CASSYDRDNEQFF
NA	NA	TRBV18	TRBJ2-1	TGTGCCAGCTCACCAGCGAGGAATGAGCAGTTCTTC	CASSPARNEQFF
TRBD1	once	TRBV10-1	TRBJ2-3	TGCGCCAGCAGTGAGTATCAACTCGGACAGGCCACAGATACGCAGTATTTT	CASSEYQLGQATDTQYF
TRBD2	NA	TRBV6-5	TRBJ2-1	TGTGCCAGCAGATCCCTCGCGGGAGGCTACAATGAGCAGTTCTTC	CASRSLAGGYNEQFF
NA	NA	TRBV5-4	TRBJ2-7	TGTGCCAGCAGCTCGGCCTCACCCACCTACGAGCAGTACTTC	CASSSASPTYEQYF
NA	NA	TRBV5-1	TRBJ2-7	TGCGCCAGCAGCTTAAGCGGTACCTACGAGCAGTACTTC	CASSLSGTYEQYF
NA	NA	TRBV5-8	TRBJ2-6	TGTGCCAGCAGCTTGGTCTTCCGGCAGGGTGGGGCCAACGTCCTGACTTTC	CASSLVFRQGGANVLTF
TRBD2	NA	TRBV9	TRBJ2-5	TGTGCCAGCAGCAGGCTAGCGGGGGGGTCTTCCCCCCATCACTTC	CASSRLAGGSSPHHF
NA	NA	TRBV6-6	TRBJ2-1	TGTGCCAGCAGTTACTCAGAGAGCATCTACAATGAGCAGTTCTTC	CASSYSESIYNEQFF